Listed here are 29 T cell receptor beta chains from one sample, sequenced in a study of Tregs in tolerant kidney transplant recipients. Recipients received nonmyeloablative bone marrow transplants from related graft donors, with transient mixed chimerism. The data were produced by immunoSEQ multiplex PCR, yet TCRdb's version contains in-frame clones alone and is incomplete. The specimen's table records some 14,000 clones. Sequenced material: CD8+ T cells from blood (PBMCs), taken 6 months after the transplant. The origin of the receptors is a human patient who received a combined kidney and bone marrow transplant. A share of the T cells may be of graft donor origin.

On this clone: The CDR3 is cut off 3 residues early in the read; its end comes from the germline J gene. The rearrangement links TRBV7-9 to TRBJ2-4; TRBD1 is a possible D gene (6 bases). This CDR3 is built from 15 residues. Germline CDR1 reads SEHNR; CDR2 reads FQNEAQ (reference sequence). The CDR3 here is CASSSPLQGPGGQYF. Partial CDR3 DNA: TGTGCCAGCAGCTCTCCTTTACAGGGCCCTGGAGGT.

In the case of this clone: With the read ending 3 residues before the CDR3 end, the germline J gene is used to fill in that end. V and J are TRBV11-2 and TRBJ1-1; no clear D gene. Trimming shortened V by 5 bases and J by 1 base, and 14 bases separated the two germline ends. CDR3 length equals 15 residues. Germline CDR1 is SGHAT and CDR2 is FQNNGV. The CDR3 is CASSDDHRGNTEAFF. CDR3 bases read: TGTGCCAGCAGCGACGATCATCGGGGGAACACTGAA.

Partial CDR3 DNA: TGTGCCAGCAGCTCCCGCAGGGCCGGAGCGGGGGAG. It codes for CASSSRRAGAGE. The full-length CDR3 reads as CASSSRRAGAGELFF. This chain joins TRBV11-3 and TRBJ2-2; a possible D gene is TRBD1 (5 bases). The read comes to an end 3 residues before the CDR3 does, leaving the germline J gene to fill in the end. Germline V gives CDR1 SGHNT, CDR2 YENEEA. Trimming stripped 4 bases from V and 8 bases from J, with 17 bases between. The CDR3 extends over 15 amino acids.

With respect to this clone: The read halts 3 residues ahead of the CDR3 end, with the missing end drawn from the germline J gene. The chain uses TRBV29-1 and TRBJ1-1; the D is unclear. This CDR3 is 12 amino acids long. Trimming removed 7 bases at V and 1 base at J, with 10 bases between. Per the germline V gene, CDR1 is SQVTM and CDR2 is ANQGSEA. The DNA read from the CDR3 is TGCAGCGCCTCCCCGGGGAACACTGAA. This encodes CSASPGNTE. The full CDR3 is CSASPGNTEAFF.

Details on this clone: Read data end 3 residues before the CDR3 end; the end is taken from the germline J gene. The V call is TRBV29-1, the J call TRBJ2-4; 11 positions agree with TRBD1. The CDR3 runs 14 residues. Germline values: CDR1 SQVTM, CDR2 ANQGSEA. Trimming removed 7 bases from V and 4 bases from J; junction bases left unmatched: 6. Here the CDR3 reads CSARGDRGKNIQYF. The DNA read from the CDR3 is TGCAGCGCCCGAGGGGACAGGGGGAAAAACATT. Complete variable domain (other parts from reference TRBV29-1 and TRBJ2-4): SAVISQKPSRDICQRGTSLTIQCQVDSQVTMMFWYRQQPGQSLTLIATANQGSEATYESGFVIDKFPISRPNLTFSTLTVSNMSPEDSSIYLCSARGDRGKNIQYFGAGTRLSVL.

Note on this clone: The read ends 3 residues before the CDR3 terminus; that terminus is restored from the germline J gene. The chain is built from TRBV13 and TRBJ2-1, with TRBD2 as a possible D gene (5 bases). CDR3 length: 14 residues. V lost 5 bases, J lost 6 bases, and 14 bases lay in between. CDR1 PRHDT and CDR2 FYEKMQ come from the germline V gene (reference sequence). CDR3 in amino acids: CASSDPSSGNEQFF. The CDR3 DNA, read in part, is TGTGCCAGCAGCGATCCCTCGAGCGGCAATGAG.

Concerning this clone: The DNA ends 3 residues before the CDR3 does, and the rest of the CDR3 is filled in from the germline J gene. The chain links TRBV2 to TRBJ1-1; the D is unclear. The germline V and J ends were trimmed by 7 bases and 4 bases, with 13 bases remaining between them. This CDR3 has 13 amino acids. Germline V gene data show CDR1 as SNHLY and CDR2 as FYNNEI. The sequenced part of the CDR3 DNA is TGTGCCAGCAACCCCACTGGGCTCACTGAA. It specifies CASNPTGLTE. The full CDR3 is CASNPTGLTEAFF.

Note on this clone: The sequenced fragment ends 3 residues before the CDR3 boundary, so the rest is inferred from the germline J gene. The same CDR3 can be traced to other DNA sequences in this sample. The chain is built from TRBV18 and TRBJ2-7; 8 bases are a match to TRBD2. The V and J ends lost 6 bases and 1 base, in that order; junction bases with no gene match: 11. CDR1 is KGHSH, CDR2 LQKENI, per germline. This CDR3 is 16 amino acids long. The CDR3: CASSPPPGGGSYEQYF. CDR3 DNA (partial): TGTGCCAGCTCCCCGCCCCCCGGGGGGGGGTCCTACGAG.

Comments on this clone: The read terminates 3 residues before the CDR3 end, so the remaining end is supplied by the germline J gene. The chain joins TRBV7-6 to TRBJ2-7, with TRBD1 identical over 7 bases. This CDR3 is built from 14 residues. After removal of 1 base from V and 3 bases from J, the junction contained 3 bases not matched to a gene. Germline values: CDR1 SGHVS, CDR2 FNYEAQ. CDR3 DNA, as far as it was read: TGTGCCAGCAGCTTAGGGACAGGCCACTACGAG. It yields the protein CASSLGTGHYE. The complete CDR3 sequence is CASSLGTGHYEQYF.

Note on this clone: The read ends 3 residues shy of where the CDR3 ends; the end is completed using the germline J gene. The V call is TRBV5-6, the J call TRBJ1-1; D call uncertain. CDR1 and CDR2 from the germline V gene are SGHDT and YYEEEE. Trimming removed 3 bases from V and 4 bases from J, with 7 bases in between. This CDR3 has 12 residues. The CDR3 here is CASSSFSTEAFF. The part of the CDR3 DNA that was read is TGTGCCAGCAGCTCCTTTAGCACTGAA.

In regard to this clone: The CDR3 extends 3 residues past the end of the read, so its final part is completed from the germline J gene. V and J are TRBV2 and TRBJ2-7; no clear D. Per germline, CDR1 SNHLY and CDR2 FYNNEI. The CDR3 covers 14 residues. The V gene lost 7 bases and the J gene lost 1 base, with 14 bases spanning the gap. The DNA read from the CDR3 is TGTGCCAGCACCCCAGCCCCACAGTCCTACGAG. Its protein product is CASTPAPQSYE. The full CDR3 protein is CASTPAPQSYEQYF.

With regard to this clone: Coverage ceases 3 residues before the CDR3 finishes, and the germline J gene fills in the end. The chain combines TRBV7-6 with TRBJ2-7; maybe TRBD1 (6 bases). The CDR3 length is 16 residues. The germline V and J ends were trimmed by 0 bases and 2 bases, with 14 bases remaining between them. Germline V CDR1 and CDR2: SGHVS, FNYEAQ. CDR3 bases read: TGTGCCAGCAGCTTAGCCGCCGGGACATACCCCTACGAG. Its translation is CASSLAAGTYPYE. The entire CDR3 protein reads CASSLAAGTYPYEQYF.

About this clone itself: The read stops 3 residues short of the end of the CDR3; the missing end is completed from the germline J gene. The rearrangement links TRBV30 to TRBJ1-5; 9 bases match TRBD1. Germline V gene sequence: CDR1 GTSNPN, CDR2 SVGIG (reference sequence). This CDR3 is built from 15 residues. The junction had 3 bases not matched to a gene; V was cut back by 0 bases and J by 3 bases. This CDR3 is CAWSVGTGTNQPQHF. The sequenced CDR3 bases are TGTGCCTGGAGTGTAGGGACAGGGACCAATCAGCCC.

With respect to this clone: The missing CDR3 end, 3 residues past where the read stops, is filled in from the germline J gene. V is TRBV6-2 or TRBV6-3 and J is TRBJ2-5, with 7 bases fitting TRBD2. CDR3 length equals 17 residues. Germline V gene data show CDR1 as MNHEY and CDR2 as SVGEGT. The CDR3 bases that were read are TGTGCCAGCAGCGCTCCCCTGACTAGCCCGCGCACAGATACC. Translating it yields CASSAPLTSPRTDT. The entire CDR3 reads CASSAPLTSPRTDTQYF.

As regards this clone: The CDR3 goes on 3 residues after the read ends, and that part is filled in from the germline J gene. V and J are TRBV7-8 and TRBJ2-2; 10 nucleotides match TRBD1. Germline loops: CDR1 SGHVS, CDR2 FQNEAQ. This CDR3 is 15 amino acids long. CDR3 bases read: TGTGCCAGCAGCCCCACACCGGACAGGGGGAGCGAG. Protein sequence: CASSPTPDRGSE. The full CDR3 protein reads CASSPTPDRGSELFF.

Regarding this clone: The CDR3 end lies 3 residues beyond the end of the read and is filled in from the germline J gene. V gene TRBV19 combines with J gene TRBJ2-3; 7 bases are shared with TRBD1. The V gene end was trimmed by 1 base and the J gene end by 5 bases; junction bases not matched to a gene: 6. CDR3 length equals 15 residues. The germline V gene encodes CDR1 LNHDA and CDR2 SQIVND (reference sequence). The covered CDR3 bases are TGTGCCAGTAGTATAGGACAGGGCTACCGAGATACG. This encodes CASSIGQGYRDT. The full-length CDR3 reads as CASSIGQGYRDTQYF.

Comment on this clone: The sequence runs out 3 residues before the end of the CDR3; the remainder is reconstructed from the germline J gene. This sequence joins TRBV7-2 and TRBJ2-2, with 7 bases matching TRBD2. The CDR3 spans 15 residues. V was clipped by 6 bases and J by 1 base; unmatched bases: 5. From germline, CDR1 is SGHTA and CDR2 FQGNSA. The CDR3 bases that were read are TGTGCCAGCAGTCGAGAGCGGGAGAACACCGGGGAG. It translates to CASSRERENTGE. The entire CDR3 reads CASSRERENTGELFF.

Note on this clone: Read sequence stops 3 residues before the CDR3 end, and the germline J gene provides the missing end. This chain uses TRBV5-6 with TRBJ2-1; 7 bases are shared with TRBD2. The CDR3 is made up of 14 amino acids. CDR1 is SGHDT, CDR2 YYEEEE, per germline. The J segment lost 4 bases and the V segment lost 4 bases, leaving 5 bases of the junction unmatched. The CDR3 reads CASSGLGGYNEQFF. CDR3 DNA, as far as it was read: TGTGCCAGCAGCGGCTTGGGGGGGTACAATGAG.

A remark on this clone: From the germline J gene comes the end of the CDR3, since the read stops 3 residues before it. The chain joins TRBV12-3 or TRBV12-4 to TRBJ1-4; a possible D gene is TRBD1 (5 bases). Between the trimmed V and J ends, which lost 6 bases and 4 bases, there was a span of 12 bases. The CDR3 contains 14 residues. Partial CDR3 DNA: TGTGCCAGCAGGCGTCCAGGGTTTAATGAAAAA. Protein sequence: CASRRPGFNEK. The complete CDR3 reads CASRRPGFNEKLFF.

This CDR3 is CASSAPLGGEQYF. The part of the CDR3 DNA that was read is TGTGCCAGTAGTGCCCCCCTAGGAGGCGAG. This chain connects TRBV19 to TRBJ2-7; possibly TRBD2 for D (5 bases). The missing CDR3 end, 3 residues past where the read stops, is filled in from the germline J gene. The CDR3 contains 13 residues. Germline V gives CDR1 LNHDA, CDR2 SQIVND (reference sequence). V was cut by 5 bases and J by 6 bases, with 14 bases left in between. The full variable domain, completed using reference TRBV19 and TRBJ2-7, is DGGITQSPKYLFRKEGQNVTLSCEQNLNHDAMYWYRQDPGQGLRLIYYSQIVNDFQKGDIAEGYSVSREKKESFPLTVTSAQKNPTAFYLCASSAPLGGEQYFGPGTRLTVT.

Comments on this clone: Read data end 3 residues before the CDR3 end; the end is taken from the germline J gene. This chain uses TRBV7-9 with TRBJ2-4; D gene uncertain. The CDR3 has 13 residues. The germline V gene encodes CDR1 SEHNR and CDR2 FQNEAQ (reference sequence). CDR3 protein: CASSLAANYGQYF. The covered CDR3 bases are TGTGCCAGCAGCTTAGCTGCTAACTATGGT.

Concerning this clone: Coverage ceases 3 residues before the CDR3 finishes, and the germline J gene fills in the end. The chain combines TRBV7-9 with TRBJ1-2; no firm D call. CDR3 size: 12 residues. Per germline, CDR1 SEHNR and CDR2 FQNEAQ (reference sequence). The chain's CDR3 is CASSSAHYDYTF. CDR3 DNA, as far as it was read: TGTGCCAGCAGCTCAGCCCACTACGAC.

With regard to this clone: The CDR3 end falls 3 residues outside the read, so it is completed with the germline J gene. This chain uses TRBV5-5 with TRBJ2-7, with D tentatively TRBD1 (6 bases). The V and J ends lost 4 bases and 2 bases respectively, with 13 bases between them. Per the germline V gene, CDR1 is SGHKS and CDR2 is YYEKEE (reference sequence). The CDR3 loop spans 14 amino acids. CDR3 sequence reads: CASSGSGAPYEQYF. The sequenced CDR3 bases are TGTGCCAGCAGCGGCTCAGGGGCCCCCTACGAG.

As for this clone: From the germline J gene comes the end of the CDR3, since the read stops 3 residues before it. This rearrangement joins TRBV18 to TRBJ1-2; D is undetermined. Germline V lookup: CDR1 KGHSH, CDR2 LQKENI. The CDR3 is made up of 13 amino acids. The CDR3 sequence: CASSPSSRDTYTF. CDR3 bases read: TGTGCCAGCTCACCGTCCTCGCGGGATACC. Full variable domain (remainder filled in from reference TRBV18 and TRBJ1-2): NAGVMQNPRHLVRRRGQEARLRCSPMKGHSHVYWYRQLPEEGLKFMVYLQKENIIDESGMPKERFSAEFPKEGPSILRIQQVVRGDSAAYFCASSPSSRDTYTFGSGTRLTVV.

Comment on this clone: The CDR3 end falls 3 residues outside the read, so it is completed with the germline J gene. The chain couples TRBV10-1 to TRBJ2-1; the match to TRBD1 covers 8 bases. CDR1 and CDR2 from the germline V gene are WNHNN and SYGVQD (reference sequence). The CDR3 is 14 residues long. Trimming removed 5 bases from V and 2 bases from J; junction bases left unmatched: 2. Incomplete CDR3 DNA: TGCGCCAGCAGTACCAGGGGGCCCTACAATGAG. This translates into CASSTRGPYNE. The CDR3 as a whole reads CASSTRGPYNEQFF.

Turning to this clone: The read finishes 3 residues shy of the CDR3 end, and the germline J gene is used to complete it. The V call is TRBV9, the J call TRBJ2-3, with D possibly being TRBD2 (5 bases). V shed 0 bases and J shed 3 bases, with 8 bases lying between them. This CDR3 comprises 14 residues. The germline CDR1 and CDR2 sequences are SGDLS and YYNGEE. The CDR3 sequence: CASSVDGDTDTQYF. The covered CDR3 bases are TGTGCCAGCAGCGTAGACGGGGATACAGATACG.

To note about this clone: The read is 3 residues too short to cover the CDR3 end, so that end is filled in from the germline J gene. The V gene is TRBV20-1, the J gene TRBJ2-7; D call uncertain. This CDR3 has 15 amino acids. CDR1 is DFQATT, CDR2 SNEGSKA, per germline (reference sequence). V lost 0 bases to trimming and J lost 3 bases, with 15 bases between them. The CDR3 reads CSARDPPETGYEQYF. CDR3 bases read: TGCAGTGCTAGAGATCCGCCGGAGACGGGCTACGAG.

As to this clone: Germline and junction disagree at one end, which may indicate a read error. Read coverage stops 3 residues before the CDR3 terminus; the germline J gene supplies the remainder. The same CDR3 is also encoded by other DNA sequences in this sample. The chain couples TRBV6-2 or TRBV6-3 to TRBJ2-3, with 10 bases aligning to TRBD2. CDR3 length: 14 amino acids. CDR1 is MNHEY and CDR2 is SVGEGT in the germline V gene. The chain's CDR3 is CASSLAGEPDTQYF. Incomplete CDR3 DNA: TGCGCCAGCAGCCTAGCGGGGGAACCAGATACG.

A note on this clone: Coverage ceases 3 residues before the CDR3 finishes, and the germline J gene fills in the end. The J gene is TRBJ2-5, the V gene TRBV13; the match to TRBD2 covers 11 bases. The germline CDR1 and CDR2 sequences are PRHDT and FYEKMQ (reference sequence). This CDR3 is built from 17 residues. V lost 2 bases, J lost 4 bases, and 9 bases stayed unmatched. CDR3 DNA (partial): TGTGCCAGCAGCTTAACTGACCTCGGACTAGCGGGAGAGACC. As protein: CASSLTDLGLAGET. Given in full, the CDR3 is CASSLTDLGLAGETQYF. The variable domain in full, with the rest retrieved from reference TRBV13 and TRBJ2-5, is AAGVIQSPRHLIKEKRETATLKCYPIPRHDTVYWYQQGPGQDPQFLISFYEKMQSDKGSIPDRFSAQQFSDYHSELNMSSLELGDSALYFCASSLTDLGLAGETQYFGPGTRLLVL.